This paragraph reports one T cell receptor (beta chain). The CDR3 runs 15 residues. CDR1 and CDR2 from the germline V gene are LGHNA and YSLEER. With V trimmed by 3 bases and J by 8 bases, 7 bases remained unmatched. Original processing methods: Nucleated cell number was recorded as an estimate derived from reference gene primer amplification. This table comes from immunoSEQ multiplex PCR, and its TCRdb copy is limited to in-frame clones, with some not included. The V and J calls and the clone size are those of that table, but D and trimming were determined from the DNA. Here the sample spans around 67,000 clones, just under 85% being singletons. This entry belongs to a study of blood T cell repertoires in COVID-19. Study-wide background: The origin of the acute and convalescent COVID-19 samples was the United States, Italy and Spain.

The receptor was derived from a man in his sixties or seventies with acute or convalescent COVID-19. The sequencing input was peripheral blood. The chain recombines TRBV4-3 with TRBJ2-1; 10 positions match TRBD2. The CDR3 reads CASSQVAGGLDEQFF. CDR3 bases: TGCGCCAGCAGCCAGGTAGCGGGGGGATTGGATGAGCAGTTCTTC.